Only one count was recorded for the clone carrying this TCR beta chain. These data come from a study of technical replicates of blood from several donors. Some clones are missing from TCRdb's copy, which holds only in-frame ones; the method was immunoSEQ multiplex PCR. Altogether around 16,000 clones are present, approximately 80% being singletons, with the ten largest covering about a tenth. The V and J ends lost 4 bases and 5 bases respectively, with 3 bases between them. This CDR3 is 11 amino acids long. CDR1 and CDR2 from the germline V gene are SNHLY and FYNNEI. The sequenced sample was PBMCs. The TCR sequence derives from a human donor in good health. Some clones in this sample may be carry-over from other donors' samples. The chain employs TRBV2 and TRBJ2-1; D unresolved. CDR3 region: CASSADNEQFF. The CDR3 coding sequence is TGTGCCAGCAGTGCCGACAATGAGCAGTTCTTC.